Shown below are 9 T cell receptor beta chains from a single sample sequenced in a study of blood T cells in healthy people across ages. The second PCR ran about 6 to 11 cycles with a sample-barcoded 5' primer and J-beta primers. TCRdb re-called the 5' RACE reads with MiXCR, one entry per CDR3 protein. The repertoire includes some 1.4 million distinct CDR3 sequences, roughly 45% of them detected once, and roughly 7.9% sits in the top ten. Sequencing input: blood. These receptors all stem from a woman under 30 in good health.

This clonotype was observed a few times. CDR3 DNA sequence: TGCGCCAGCAGCCTTGCCCCAGGCCCGGGGCCCTACGAGCAGTACTTC. It translates to CASSLAPGPGPYEQYF. The chain carries TRBV5-1 and TRBJ2-7; the D call may be TRBD1 or TRBD2 (5 bases each). Germline CDR1 SGHRS, CDR2 YFSETQ. The V gene lost 4 bases and the J gene lost 2 bases, with 19 bases spanning the gap. The CDR3 sequence is 16 residues long.

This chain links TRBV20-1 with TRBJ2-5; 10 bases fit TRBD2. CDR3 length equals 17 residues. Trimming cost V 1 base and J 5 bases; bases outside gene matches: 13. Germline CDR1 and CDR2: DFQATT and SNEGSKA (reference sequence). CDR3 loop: CSARGLAGYPGGETQYF. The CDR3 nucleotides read TGCAGTGCTAGAGGACTAGCGGGCTACCCTGGAGGGGAGACCCAGTACTTC.

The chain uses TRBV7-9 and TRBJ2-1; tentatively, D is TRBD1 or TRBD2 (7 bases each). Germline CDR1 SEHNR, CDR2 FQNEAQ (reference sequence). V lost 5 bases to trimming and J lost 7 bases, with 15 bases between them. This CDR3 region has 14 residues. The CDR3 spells CASSSRQGGNEQFF. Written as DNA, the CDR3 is TGTGCCAGCAGCAGCAGACAGGGAGGGAATGAGCAGTTCTTC.

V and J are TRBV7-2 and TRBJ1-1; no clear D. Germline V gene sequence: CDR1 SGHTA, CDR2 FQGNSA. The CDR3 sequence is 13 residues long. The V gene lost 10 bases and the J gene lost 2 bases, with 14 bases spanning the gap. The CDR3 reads CATSTFINTEAFF. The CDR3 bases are TGTGCCACCTCTACTTTTATTAACACTGAAGCTTTCTTT.

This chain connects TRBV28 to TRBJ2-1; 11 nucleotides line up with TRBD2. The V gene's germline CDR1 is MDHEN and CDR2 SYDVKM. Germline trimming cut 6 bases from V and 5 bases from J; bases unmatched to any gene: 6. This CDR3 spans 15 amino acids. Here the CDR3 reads CASRRSGGAHNEQFF. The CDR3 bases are TGTGCCAGCAGACGTAGCGGGGGGGCCCACAATGAGCAGTTCTTC.

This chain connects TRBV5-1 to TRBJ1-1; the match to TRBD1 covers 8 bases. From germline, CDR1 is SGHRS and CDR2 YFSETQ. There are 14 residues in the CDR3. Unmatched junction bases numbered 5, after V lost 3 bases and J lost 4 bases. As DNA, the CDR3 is TGCGCCAGCAGCTCGACAGGGGTGACCACTGAAGCTTTCTTT. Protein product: CASSSTGVTTEAFF. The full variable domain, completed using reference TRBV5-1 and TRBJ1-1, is KAGVTQTPRYLIKTRGQQVTLSCSPISGHRSVSWYQQTPGQGLQFLFEYFSETQRNKGNFPGRFSGRQFSNSRSEMNVSTLELGDSALYLCASSSTGVTTEAFFGQGTRLTVV.

The CDR3 DNA reads TGCAGTGCTAGAGATCGGATGCGAAGCTATGGCTACACCTTC. Translation: CSARDRMRSYGYTF. The rearrangement joins TRBV20-1 to TRBJ1-2; D not resolved. Deletions cut 0 bases from V and 4 bases from J, with 12 bases between. The CDR3 is 14 amino acids. The V gene's germline CDR1 is DFQATT and CDR2 SNEGSKA (reference sequence).

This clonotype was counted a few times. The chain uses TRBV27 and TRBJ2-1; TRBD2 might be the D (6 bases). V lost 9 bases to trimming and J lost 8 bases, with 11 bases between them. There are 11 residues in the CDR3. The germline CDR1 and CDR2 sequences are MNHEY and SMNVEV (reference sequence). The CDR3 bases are TGTGCCAGTTCGGGACTCGATGAGCAGTTCTTC. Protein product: CASSGLDEQFF.

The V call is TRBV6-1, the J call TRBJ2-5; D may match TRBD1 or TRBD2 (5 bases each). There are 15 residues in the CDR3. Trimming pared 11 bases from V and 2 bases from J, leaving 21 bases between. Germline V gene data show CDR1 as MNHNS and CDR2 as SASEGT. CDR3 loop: CAAKGTAEEQETQYF. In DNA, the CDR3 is TGTGCCGCAAAAGGGACGGCTGAAGAACAAGAGACCCAGTACTTC.